These 27 T cell receptor beta chains came from one sample sequenced in a study of PD-L1 blockade in urothelial cancer. Repertoires were generated with immunoSEQ multiplex PCR, while TCRdb's copy carries only in-frame clones and drops some. Of about 52,000 clones in the sample, 75% to 90% are singletons; the top ten hold 1% to 1.5%. As for time point: pretreatment peripheral blood. The starting material was PBMCs, obtained around atezolizumab (anti-PD-L1) treatment. These receptors all stem from a man aged 50 to 60 with urothelial cancer.

As concerns this clone: Distinct nucleotide sequences in the sample also encode this CDR3. This chain links TRBV7-2 with TRBJ2-5, with D possibly being TRBD1 (6 bases). The ends were cut back, 1 base at V and 5 bases at J, with 11 bases in the middle. CDR3 length: 14 amino acids. Germline V CDR1 and CDR2: SGHTA, FQGNSA. CDR3: CASSLGQGWETQYF. The CDR3 nucleotides read TGTGCCAGCAGCTTAGGGCAGGGGTGGGAGACCCAGTACTTC.

The chain is built from TRBV7-2 and TRBJ1-3, with 10 bases aligning to TRBD1. The CDR3 has 16 residues. Germline loops: CDR1 SGHTA, CDR2 FQGNSA. The V segment lost 6 bases and the J segment 0 bases; nucleotides outside the gene matches: 5. As DNA, the CDR3 is TGTGCCAGCAGTCGACAGGGGGCTCTCTCTGGAAACACCATATATTTT. Amino acids: CASSRQGALSGNTIYF.

CDR3: CASSQGGGSINQPQHF. In nucleotides, the CDR3 is TGTGCCAGCAGCCAAGGGGGGGGCTCGATCAATCAGCCCCAGCATTTT. The chain is built from TRBV14 and TRBJ1-5; the D gene is possibly TRBD1 (6 bases). Trimming left V 1 base short and J 3 bases short, with 13 bases between. This CDR3 contains 16 residues. Germline V gene lookup returns CDR1 SGHDN and CDR2 FVKESK.

The chain is built from TRBV29-1 and TRBJ2-5; a possible D gene is TRBD2 (5 bases). CDR1 SQVTM and CDR2 ANQGSEA come from the germline V gene. This CDR3 comprises 13 residues. V was cut by 1 base and J by 5 bases, with 11 bases left in between. The CDR3 nucleotides read TGCAGCGTTGAAGTTCCTAGCATGGAGACCCAGTACTTC. Residues: CSVEVPSMETQYF.

The chain employs TRBV5-4 and TRBJ2-5; 7 bases match TRBD2. After removal of 4 bases from V and 4 bases from J, the junction contained 7 bases not matched to a gene. Germline-derived CDR1 and CDR2 are SGHNT and YYREEE (reference sequence). The CDR3 has 14 residues. The CDR3 bases are TGTGCCAGCAGCCCGAGGGGAGGGGCAGAGACCCAGTACTTC. Amino acid sequence: CASSPRGGAETQYF.

The chain is built from TRBV10-3 and TRBJ1-6, with D perhaps TRBD1 (6 bases). The CDR3 extends over 18 amino acids. The germline gives CDR1 ENHRY, CDR2 SYGVKD. The V end was cut by 3 bases, the J end by 7 bases, with 22 bases between. The CDR3 region has the DNA TGTGCCATCAGTGATTCTCAAGGTCGGGGGGCTGGGAATTCACCCCTCCACTTT. Its translation: CAISDSQGRGAGNSPLHF.

The chain couples TRBV7-6 to TRBJ1-6; D possibly corresponds to TRBD1 (6 bases). Between the trimmed V and J ends, which lost 2 bases and 7 bases, there was a span of 30 bases. The length of the CDR3 is 21 residues. Looked up from germline, CDR1 is SGHVS and CDR2 is FNYEAQ. DNA of the CDR3: TGTGCCAGCAGCTTAAACCCCCGGACAGAGTTCTTAGGCGTGAGGAATTCACCCCTCCACTTT. It is translated as CASSLNPRTEFLGVRNSPLHF.

This clone was picked up a small number of times. J is TRBJ2-3 and V is TRBV7-8; 11 nucleotides match TRBD2. The ends lost 5 bases at V and 0 bases at J; junction bases unmatched: 4. This CDR3 contains 16 residues. Germline V lookup: CDR1 SGHVS, CDR2 FQNEAQ. CDR3 nucleotide sequence: TGTGCCAGCAGCCCATGGACTAGCGGGAGCACAGATACGCAGTATTTT. Translating gives CASSPWTSGSTDTQYF.

The chain is built from TRBV5-4 and TRBJ2-7; the D gene is possibly TRBD2 (7 bases). Per the germline V gene, CDR1 is SGHNT and CDR2 is YYREEE (reference sequence). The V end was cut by 5 bases, the J end by 5 bases, with 14 bases between. The CDR3 is made up of 13 amino acids. CDR3 bases: TGTGCCAGCAGAGGGGGGGCACATCACGAGCAGTACTTC. Its translation: CASRGGAHHEQYF.

The chain carries TRBV6-5 and TRBJ2-5; D is perhaps TRBD1 (5 bases). The length of the CDR3 is 14 residues. Germline V gene data show CDR1 as MNHEY and CDR2 as SVGAGI. V was trimmed by 4 bases and J by 1 base, leaving 10 bases between them. The CDR3 coding sequence is TGTGCCAGCAGTTCGACAGTGATCCAAGAGACCCAGTACTTC. It translates to CASSSTVIQETQYF.

This clone has just a few counts. V is TRBV9 and J is TRBJ2-7; 12 nucleotides match TRBD2. Trimming at V came to 3 bases and at J to 5 bases, leaving 3 bases not matched to a gene. The length of the CDR3 is 14 residues. CDR1 is SGDLS and CDR2 is YYNGEE in the germline V gene. CDR3 protein: CASSGTSGTHEQYF. The DNA for the CDR3 is TGTGCCAGCAGCGGGACTAGCGGGACACACGAGCAGTACTTC.

This chain uses TRBV4-1 with TRBJ1-1, with 7 bases that match TRBD1. V lost 6 bases and J lost 7; bases outside the gene matches: 5. This CDR3 has 12 residues. Germline V gene lookup returns CDR1 MGHRA and CDR2 YSYEKL. CDR3 sequence: CASRDDRVEAFF. Written as DNA, the CDR3 is TGCGCCAGCAGGGACGACAGGGTTGAAGCTTTCTTT.

J is TRBJ2-1 and V is TRBV29-1; TRBD2 matches 10 bases. CDR1 and CDR2 from the germline V gene are SQVTM and ANQGSEA. This CDR3 is built from 15 residues. The V and J ends lost 6 bases and 4 bases, in that order; junction bases with no gene match: 9. The CDR3 is CSVPKSGGGYNEQFF. Here the CDR3 DNA reads TGCAGCGTGCCGAAGAGCGGGGGGGGTTACAATGAGCAGTTCTTC.

The chain recombines TRBV12-5 with TRBJ2-2; D perhaps matches TRBD2 (5 bases). Between the trimmed V and J ends, which lost 6 bases and 7 bases, there was a span of 12 bases. Germline V CDR1 and CDR2: LGHNT, FRNRAP. The CDR3 runs 13 residues. The CDR3 reads CASGRRRSGELFF. CDR3 coding DNA: TGTGCTAGTGGCCGTCGGAGGAGCGGGGAGCTGTTTTTT.

This chain links TRBV19 with TRBJ1-6; 9 nucleotides line up with TRBD1. Germline trimming cut 3 bases from V and 7 bases from J; bases unmatched to any gene: 7. This CDR3 is built from 16 residues. The V gene's germline CDR1 is LNHDA and CDR2 SQIVND (reference sequence). CDR3 sequence: CASSILGTGSNSPLHF. The CDR3 DNA reads as TGTGCCAGTAGTATCCTCGGGACAGGGAGCAATTCACCCCTCCACTTT.

V gene TRBV4-2 combines with J gene TRBJ2-3; 8 bases align to TRBD2. Per germline, CDR1 LGHNA and CDR2 YNFKEQ. The V and J ends lost 1 base and 4 bases, in that order; junction bases with no gene match: 19. This CDR3 has 20 amino acids. The CDR3 loop is CASSQGSLAGGPNWADTQYF. CDR3 nucleotides: TGTGCCAGCAGCCAAGGGTCGCTTGCGGGGGGCCCCAATTGGGCAGATACGCAGTATTTT.

The DNA for the CDR3 is TGTGCCAGCAGTTACGAACTAGCGGGCTACAATGAGCAGTTCTTC. Protein sequence: CASSYELAGYNEQFF. J is TRBJ2-1 and V is TRBV6-6; TRBD2 agrees at 9 bases. V gave up 2 bases and J gave up 3 bases; unmatched junction bases: 2. Germline-derived CDR1 and CDR2 are MNHNY and SVGAGI (reference sequence). The CDR3 is 15 residues long.

The chain carries TRBV4-2 and TRBJ2-3; 10 bases align to TRBD2. The CDR3 is 17 amino acids. Losses at the gene ends were 1 base for V and 11 bases for J; bases not matched to a gene: 15. The germline gives CDR1 LGHNA, CDR2 YNFKEQ. CDR3: CASSQGRGAGGPMGQYF. The CDR3 DNA reads TGTGCCAGCAGCCAAGGTCGCGGAGCGGGGGGGCCAATGGGGCAGTATTTT.

This sequence joins TRBV4-2 and TRBJ1-3; D might be TRBD1 (5 bases). V was trimmed by 1 base and J by 5 bases, leaving 21 bases between them. CDR3 length: 18 residues. Germline CDR1 is LGHNA and CDR2 is YNFKEQ. In DNA, the CDR3 is TGTGCCAGCAGCCAAGTGGATTCTCGGGGCGGGGTAAGAAACACCATATATTTT. Its translation is CASSQVDSRGGVRNTIYF.

The V call is TRBV11-2, the J call TRBJ2-5; D possibly corresponds to TRBD2 (5 bases). Germline lookup yields CDR1 SGHAT and CDR2 FQNNGV. Trimming pared 5 bases from V and 7 bases from J, leaving 23 bases between. The CDR3 runs to 16 residues. The CDR3 region has the DNA TGTGCCAGCAGCCCCTCCCTGGCGGGTACTACGGGGACCCAGTACTTC. Translating it yields CASSPSLAGTTGTQYF.

The chain joins TRBV13 to TRBJ2-1; no firm D call. V was cut by 0 bases and J by 0 bases, with 9 bases left in between. There are 16 residues in the CDR3. Germline V gene lookup returns CDR1 PRHDT and CDR2 FYEKMQ (reference sequence). The CDR3 region has the DNA TGTGCCAGCAGCTTAGGGAGACTTAGCTCCTACAATGAGCAGTTCTTC. As protein: CASSLGRLSSYNEQFF.

The V call is TRBV27, the J call TRBJ1-5, with TRBD1 identical over 11 bases. Germline V lookup: CDR1 MNHEY, CDR2 SMNVEV (reference sequence). This CDR3 is 17 amino acids long. The junction had 15 bases not matched to a gene; V was cut back by 10 bases and J by 4 bases. The CDR3 DNA sequence: TGTGCCACTTCACCCGCGGACAGGGGGCATCCGAATCAGCCCCAGCATTTT. The encoded protein is CATSPADRGHPNQPQHF.

The chain joins TRBV6-5 to TRBJ2-1; 8 bases are a match to TRBD1. Losses at the gene ends were 6 bases for V and 10 bases for J; bases not matched to a gene: 8. From germline, CDR1 is MNHEY and CDR2 SVGAGI. The CDR3 has 13 residues. The CDR3 spells CASRPQGALEQFF. The CDR3 bases are TGTGCCAGCAGACCTCAGGGGGCGTTGGAGCAGTTCTTC.

V is TRBV9 and J is TRBJ2-3; D gene uncertain. The ends were cut back, 0 bases at V and 1 base at J, with 6 bases in the middle. Germline assignment: CDR1 SGDLS and CDR2 YYNGEE. The length of the CDR3 is 14 residues. Written as DNA, the CDR3 is TGTGCCAGCAGCGTAGGAGTGGGCACAGATACGCAGTATTTT. The encoded protein is CASSVGVGTDTQYF.

V is TRBV5-4 and J is TRBJ2-5; D perhaps matches TRBD1 (5 bases). CDR3 length equals 15 residues. Trimming removed 0 bases from V and 2 bases from J, with 11 bases in between. CDR1 and CDR2 (germline): SGHNT, YYREEE (reference sequence). CDR3 sequence reads: CASSLVLGQQETQYF. CDR3 DNA: TGTGCCAGCAGCTTGGTTTTGGGGCAGCAAGAGACCCAGTACTTC.

The V gene is TRBV5-1, the J gene TRBJ1-2, with 11 bases aligning to TRBD1. This CDR3 has 15 amino acids. Germline CDR1 and CDR2: SGHRS and YFSETQ. V was clipped by 4 bases and J by 8 bases; unmatched bases: 10. CDR3 residues: CASSPGGTGGYGYTF. The CDR3 coding sequence is TGCGCCAGCAGCCCGGGAGGGACAGGGGGGTACGGCTACACCTTC.

The V gene is TRBV28, the J gene TRBJ2-5; possibly TRBD2 for D (5 bases). The CDR3 loop spans 18 amino acids. Germline V gene data show CDR1 as MDHEN and CDR2 as SYDVKM. V lost 2 bases and J lost 1, with 20 bases in between. The CDR3 nucleotides read TGTGCCAGCAGTTTAGGGGTCGCGATAGCGATGAGCCAAGAGACCCAGTACTTC. This encodes CASSLGVAIAMSQETQYF.